This T cell receptor beta chain was profiled in a study of blood T cells in healthy people across ages (dated by TCRdb to about 2015). With respect to the entire study: Template switching captured roughly one uniquely barcoded TCR beta cDNA molecule per two T cells in model experiments. To track age-related changes in TCR beta repertoire diversity, the study relied on deep sequencing normalized with unique cDNA molecular identifiers. The donors were divided into four age groups: young (average approximately 17 years), middle-aged (about 40), aged (approximately 62) and long-lived (nearly 85). To avoid experimental bias, donors of different ages were spread randomly across the sequencing lanes. For two donors (one aged 18 to 29 and one aged 80 or older), the study analyzed two additional independent replicas of 1 million unique cDNA reads from the same blood draw.

The protocol used for the library was 5' RACE. The listed sequencing device is Illumina HiSeq 2500. A second PCR of about 6 to 11 cycles was performed with a sample-barcoded 5' primer and a J-beta primer mix. A template-switch 5' adaptor carrying 12 random nucleotides introduced a unique molecular identifier onto each TCR beta cDNA molecule. Each sample yielded at least 3 million CDR3-containing paired-end reads. The Mint cDNA synthesis kit, primed by a TRBC-specific oligonucleotide, was used to synthesize first-strand cDNA from all RNA. All cDNA was treated with uracil-DNA glycosylase and then went through a first 18-cycle PCR with the universal primers M1SS and BC2_uni_R. The original pipeline was this. For normalization, 1 million high-quality reads, each with a distinct molecular identifier, were randomly selected from each sample. Reads with shared molecular identifiers were discarded instead of being binned into consensus sequences. MiTCR, with a Q25 quality threshold and the strictest error-elimination algorithm, was used for CDR3 identification, clonotype clustering and error correction. A nonparametric unseen species model with Euler transformation was used to estimate lower-bound total TCR beta diversity. TCRdb reprocessed the public reads (quality trimming at Q25 with fastp, clone calling with MiXCR) and kept in-frame beta chains. For every CDR3 protein sequence, its rows merge into one entry that carries the most common genes and DNA. Clone size and V and J calls follow TCRdb, not the original study. The sample table records roughly 500,000 distinct CDR3 sequences; approximately 25% of these occur just once. Together, the top ten hold about 18% of the sample.

The donors were roughly 39 Caucasian individuals from Russia, aged 6 to 90 years, who were systemically healthy. Approximately 9 milliliters of peripheral blood were collected from each donor into EDTA-treated Vacutainer tubes. PBMCs were isolated by Ficoll-Paque density-gradient centrifugation, with at least 6 million obtained per sample. Trizol reagent was used to extract total RNA from PBMCs, with at least 5.5 micrograms per sample. For every donor, an aliquot of PBMCs went through flow cytometry to measure the percentages of naive CD45RAhigh/CD27high T cells. General conclusions and limits of the study: Observed TCR beta diversity per million T cells fell roughly linearly with age, and a significant reduction was already apparent by age roughly 40. Bulk unsorted PBMC profiling prevented conclusive comparison of naive and antigen-experienced compartments. Total diversity estimates from one million sequenced T cells were considered lower bounds and underestimates. The long-lived group showed more naive CD4+ T cells, fewer expanded clones and increased TCR diversity than the aged group, suggesting age selection. The percentage of naive T cells measured by flow cytometry correlated strongly with observed TCR beta diversity. Donor CMV infection status was unknown, potentially confounding age-related changes in expanded clonotypes.

According to the germline V gene, CDR1 reads SNHLY and CDR2 reads FYNNEI. For this chain, trimming is 5 bases at the V end and 1 base at the J end, and the number of junction bases without a gene match is 3. The CDR3 spans 15 residues, from the cysteine through the phenylalanine. The CDR3 DNA has 45 bases and is translated from base 1. This clonotype came up a few times. Its antigen is not yet known. The sample holds no much larger clone one base away, and base qualities are not on file. This clonotype was sampled from an older woman in good health. Here the chain combines TRBV2 and TRBJ2-3; TRBD1 fits 10 bases in the junction. Sequencing used blood. In nucleotide form, the sequence is TGTGCCAGCAGTAAAGGGACAGGGGGCACAGATACGCAGTATTTT. The translation is CASSKGTGGTDTQYF.